This T cell receptor beta chain was identified during a study of cytomegalovirus exposure and HLA in healthy donors listed by TCRdb under 2017. With regard to the full study: An earlier analysis of approximately 640 of the donors reported roughly 300 Gb of sequence data and roughly 100 million unique TCR beta sequences from approximately 180 million T cells. Because of strong linkage in the cohort, five DR-DQ haplotypes were treated as single units for association and clustering. Roughly 300 gigabases of sequencing data and 70 million to 95 million unique TCR sequences made up an early release that covered 500 to 700 HLA-typed donors. In a later genetic analysis, genome-wide SNP genotypes for about three fifths of the roughly 670 donors were used, and that subset was treated as a discovery cohort. Donor age, sex, ethnicity and CMV serostatus were compiled alongside the repertoire data. The study was designed to test whether signatures of past pathogen exposure could be identified by cataloging public T cell receptors. High-throughput TCR immunosequencing, statistical association of individual TCRs with disease status, and machine learning were combined to predict cytomegalovirus infection status. The number of donors typed differed by locus, with about 629-640 for A, B, C, DRB1 and DQB1, approximately 500 for DQA1, nearly 610 for DPA1, and 450 to 480 for DPB1. Rather than drawing on any new phenotypic data, the later analysis identified candidate immune exposures from TCR beta sequences and the way those sequences occurred across donors. Of the approximately 400 genotyped donors, less than 85% were placed in the genetic ancestry cluster associated with self-reported Caucasian donors. In addition to the first cohort of several hundred subjects, a separate validation cohort of 120 different subjects was used. All discovery cohort repertoires had been generated on a single sequencing platform. Using immunosequencing, the study profiled T cell repertoires from around 670 subjects and related those repertoires to cytomegalovirus serostatus. HLA typing included class I and class II loci at four-digit resolution. A later analysis re-analyzed previously published TCR beta repertoires from approximately 700 donors and added high-resolution HLA genotyping to study TCR occurrence patterns. On average, about 200,000 unique TCR beta nucleotide sequences were sequenced per donor among a few hundred genotyped donors of the cohort, with roughly 19% of those sequences being non-productive. An earlier analysis of several hundred of the donors applied high-throughput TCR beta sequencing to assess whether each TCR beta V gene segment acted as functional or pseudogenic. The paper as a whole reports these results and caveats: The authors suggested that the approach could potentially be generalized to other disease states and immunological phenotypes. In an earlier analysis of roughly 560 of the donors, most TCR beta V segments were observed in productive rearrangements about 90% or about 30% of the time, broadly matching IMGT annotations. A later genetic analysis associated a missense DCLRE1C variant with V-gene and J-gene trimming of TCR beta chains, and an independent cohort replicated the association. A further reported finding was that TCR beta sequences accurately predicted the HLA-A and HLA-B alleles for most subjects in the first cohort. Cytomegalovirus status was reported to be diagnosed by the classifier with high specificity and sensitivity in both the original and validation cohorts. Correlated functional status among segregating V segments might reflect linkage disequilibrium, but an unknown experimental factor could not be ruled out. A later analysis associated 15,000 to 20,000 TCR beta sequences with specific HLA alleles at a false discovery rate of 0.05. Immune exposure information for the cohort was limited to CMV serostatus. While some public TCRs were present in many individuals, most TCR sequences turned up only very rarely across donors. A later analysis found that TCR association rates varied across HLA loci, with DRB1 alleles showing the most associated TCRs and HLA-C alleles the fewest. In this cohort, only TCR beta chains were sequenced, and detectable features were limited by the absence of alpha or paired-chain data. Several of the top co-occurrence clusters appeared to be linked to parvovirus B19, influenza, CMV and Epstein-Barr virus, according to a later analysis. In vitro tests confirmed that a few of the cytomegalovirus-associated TCR beta chains recognize cytomegalovirus antigens. The sequencing pipeline was judged likely to have produced a cluster of highly shared sequence variants as a technical artifact. Because counts were too low, approximately 18 rarely observed V segments, including chromosome 9 orphons, were excluded from the earlier analysis of a few hundred of the donors. When HLA alleles, especially DR and DQ, strongly co-occurred, attributing TCR associations to individual alleles was difficult. In the study, some 180 TCR beta chains were listed as associated with cytomegalovirus. The presence/absence analyses assumed that sequencing depth was roughly uniform across donors, and that assumption may not be true. In a later genetic analysis, fewer N-insertions in productive TCRs were reported among donors in an Asian-associated ancestry cluster than the 666-donor mean. Because the 87-base-pair reads could not distinguish some IMGT-functional V segments, including TRBV6-2 and TRBV6-3, those segments were excluded. HLA typing was unavailable for some donors at each locus, so association tests used only the typed subset. In a later analysis, HLA-associated TCR beta chains were found to be more clonally expanded and to have lower generation probabilities than equally common non-associated chains. A later analysis found that most CMV-associated TCR beta chains appeared HLA-restricted, with HLA associations seemingly driven largely by CMV exposure.

The cohort comprised fewer than 700 healthy bone marrow donors. At the time of sampling, all cohort members were nominally healthy, though unrecorded immune exposures were likely present. The donor was CMV seropositive and was included in the group of some 290 seropositive cohort members. A peripheral blood sample was provided by each donor, and peripheral blood mononuclear cells were used for TCR beta sequencing. The Qiagen DNeasy Blood Extraction Kit was used to extract genomic DNA from the blood cell samples. In the case of this clone: The antigen it binds to is not known. Base qualities were left out, and no much larger clone turns up one base away. Other DNA sequences in the same sample also yield this CDR3.

The CDR3, from cysteine to phenylalanine, totals 15 residues. Only CDR3 DNA is held: 45 bases, read in frame from base 1. Sequences SGHRS (CDR1) and YFSETQ (CDR2) are obtained from the germline V gene. V lost 2 bases and J lost 2 bases, and the count of bases not matched to a germline gene is 6. The protocol used for the library was the immunoSEQ multiplex PCR assay. A mixture of 60 forward primers for TCR Vbeta segments and 13 reverse primers for TCR Jbeta segments was used in the multiplex PCR. The CDR3 region of rearranged TCR beta genes was amplified from genomic DNA with a multiplex PCR assay. The Illumina HiSeq System was used to sequence the amplified TCR beta libraries as 87-base-pair reads. The study's processing was this. Across the 666 repertoires, a later analysis counted 80 million or so unique TCR beta chains, roughly 11 million of which were shared by at least two donors. Raw reads were error-corrected and collapsed into unique sequences with a nearest-neighbor algorithm that merged closely related sequences to remove PCR and sequencing errors. Alignment of CDR3 sequences to IMGT reference sequences was used to assign V, D and J gene segments. For a sequence to be retained, at least a six-nucleotide match to both a V gene segment and a J gene segment was required. A rearrangement counted as productive if the CDR3 had no stop codons and remained in frame with V and J, and every other rearrangement counted as non-productive. Following IMGT convention, CDR3 was defined as the stretch from the second conserved V-encoded cysteine to the conserved J-encoded phenylalanine. Sequences without an unambiguous match to a single V gene segment were excluded from the earlier analysis of almost 600 of the donors. An earlier analysis of 500 to 600 of the donors classified V segments as functional when productive rearrangements were above 56.7% and as segregating when the standard deviation between donors was above 5%. To diagnose cytomegalovirus status from the catalog of TCR beta chain sequences, a statistical classification framework was built. A later analysis assigned V and J genes by comparing TCR nucleotide sequences with IMGT/GENE-DB human TR gene sequences. Using the TCRdist pipeline, a later analysis assigned CDR3 sequences along with most-parsimonious VDJ recombination scenarios. A later analysis defined each TCR beta chain by its CDR3 amino acid sequence plus V-gene family, and excluded reads lacking a unique V-gene family. In a later analysis, 550 to 650 highly shared, low-generation-probability nucleotide sequences were removed to address suspected cross-contamination and a sequencing artifact. For each public chain, a later analysis derived a clonal expansion index from normalized ranks of inferred template counts within each repertoire. Generation probabilities in a later analysis came from a VDJ recombination model fitted to out-of-frame rearrangements, and those results were checked against IGoR. A later analysis scored TCR-TCR, TCR-HLA and TCR-CMV co-occurrence with hypergeometric tests, applying a repertoire-size bias correction to TCR pairs. To estimate false discovery rates, a later analysis permuted the HLA or CMV assignments 20 times. In a later analysis, co-occurring TCRs were grouped using DBSCAN, and TCRdist sequence similarity was added for clustering within HLA-allele-positive subsets. Repertoires with fewer than 30,000 or more than 120,000 public chains were left out of co-occurrence clustering, as were several repertoires with anomalous nucleotide sharing. TCRdb limited this immuneACCESS table to in-frame rearrangements with V and J called. A share of clones is missing; checked studies link under half to unresolved V genes, and the rest is unexplained. V and J calls and clone size follow that table, whereas D and trimming were derived from the DNA. The sample table contains tens of thousands of clones; only one count was recorded for about 76% of them. The ten largest clones add up to 9.5% to 13% of the sample.

The clonotype comes from a male donor in good health and CMV-seropositive. The chain joins TRBV5-1 to TRBJ2-5, and 7 junction bases match TRBD1. Sequencing was performed on PBMCs. The CDR3 has the sequence CASSLAKGAQETQYF. The DNA sequence reads TGCGCCAGCAGCTTAGCGAAGGGGGCTCAAGAGACCCAGTACTTC.